This T cell receptor beta chain appears in the sequencing data of a study of blood T cell repertoires in COVID-19 (dated by TCRdb to the early 2020s). Context from the whole study: Collaborator samples came from the United States, Italy and Spain and covered acute and convalescent phases of COVID-19. The repertoires were made available in a free public database intended to serve as a resource for research on the immune response to SARS-CoV-2. The samples were drawn from two sources: the first 160 participants of the ongoing ImmuneRACE study, and some 1,300 subjects contributed by 6 global collaborators. The material from the prospective study consisted of cDNA or gDNA derived from T cells, B-cell-depleted T cells, or PBMCs. Where available, HLA class I and class II types were taken from metadata supplied by the sample provider and were not determined by assay-based typing. The dataset comprised deeply sampled blood TCRbeta repertoires from subjects exposed to, actively infected with, or recovered from COVID-19. The sample metadata nearly always contained a de-identified subject ID, COVID-19 status, age in years and sex.

TCRbeta CDR3 regions were amplified from genomic DNA by means of the immunoSEQ Assay, a bias-controlled multiplex PCR. Turning to the authors' computational methods: The number of nucleated cells in each sample was estimated by amplification of reference gene primers within the assay. Sequence reads were collapsed and filtered to measure the absolute abundance of every unique TCRbeta CDR3 rearrangement. For each sample, productive Simpson clonality was calculated as the square root of Simpson's diversity index over productive rearrangements. Imported from immuneACCESS, the table was reduced by TCRdb to in-frame sequences with V and J called. These copies leave out some clones; in studies compared against another copy, an unresolved V gene accounts for under half, and the cause of the remainder is not known. The V and J calls and clone size come from that table; D and trimming were worked out from the DNA. Across this sample there are over 200,000 clones, with 80% to 95% seen only once. The ten most abundant clones make up 2% to 3% of the sample.

One collaborating source in Seattle enrolled patients while the patients were actively infected and followed the patients over time throughout the course of disease. Collaborating institutions collected whole blood in K2EDTA tubes following their own protocols. For TCRbeta analysis, collaborators shipped samples as frozen whole blood, isolated PBMCs, or DNA extracted from either of those sample types. In the case of this clone: The specificity of this receptor is unknown. Per-base qualities were not stored, and no clone one base away is much larger.

Results the study describes overall, beyond this receptor: The amount of clinical and demographic metadata varied by source and participant and was provided uncurated.

This receptor was obtained from a person aged 18-35 years with COVID-19, enrolled during active disease. The sequencing input was peripheral blood.

The encoded CDR3 is CASSRRSGLAGQETQYF. The DNA reads TGTGCCAGCAGCAGACGTAGCGGACTAGCGGGGCAAGAGACCCAGTACTTC. The chain is encoded by TRBV21-1 joined to TRBJ2-5; the table's D call, TRBD2, has no DNA check behind it. TRBV21-1 counts as a pseudogene. CDR3 length: 17 amino acids, cysteine to phenylalanine. The sequence is cut down to CDR3 DNA, 51 bases in frame from base 1.